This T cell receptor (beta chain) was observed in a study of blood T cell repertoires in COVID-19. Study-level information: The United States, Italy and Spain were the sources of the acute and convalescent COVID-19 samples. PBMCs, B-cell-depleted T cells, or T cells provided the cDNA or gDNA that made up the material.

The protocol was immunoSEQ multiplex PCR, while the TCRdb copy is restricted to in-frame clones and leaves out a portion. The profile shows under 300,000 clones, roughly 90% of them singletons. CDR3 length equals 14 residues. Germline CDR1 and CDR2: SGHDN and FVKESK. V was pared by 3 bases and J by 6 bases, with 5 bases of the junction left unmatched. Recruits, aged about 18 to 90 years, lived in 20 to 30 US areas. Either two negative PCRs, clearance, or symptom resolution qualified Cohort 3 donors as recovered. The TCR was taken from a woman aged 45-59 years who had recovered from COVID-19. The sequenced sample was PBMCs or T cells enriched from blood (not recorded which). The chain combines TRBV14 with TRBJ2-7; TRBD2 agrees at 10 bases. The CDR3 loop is CASSHLAGVGEQYF. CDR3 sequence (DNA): TGTGCCAGCAGCCATCTAGCGGGAGTGGGCGAGCAGTACTTC.